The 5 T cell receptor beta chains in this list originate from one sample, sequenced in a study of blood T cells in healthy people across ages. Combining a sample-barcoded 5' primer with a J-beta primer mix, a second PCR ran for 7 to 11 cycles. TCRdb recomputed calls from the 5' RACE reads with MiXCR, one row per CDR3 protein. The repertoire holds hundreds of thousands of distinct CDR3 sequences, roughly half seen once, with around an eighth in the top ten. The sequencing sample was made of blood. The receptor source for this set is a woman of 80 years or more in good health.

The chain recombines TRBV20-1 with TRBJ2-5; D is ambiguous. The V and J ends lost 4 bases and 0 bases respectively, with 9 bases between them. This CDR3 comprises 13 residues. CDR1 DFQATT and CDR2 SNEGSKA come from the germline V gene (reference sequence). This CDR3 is CSAMGRYQETQYF. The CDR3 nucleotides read TGCAGTGCTATGGGAAGGTACCAAGAGACCCAGTACTTC.

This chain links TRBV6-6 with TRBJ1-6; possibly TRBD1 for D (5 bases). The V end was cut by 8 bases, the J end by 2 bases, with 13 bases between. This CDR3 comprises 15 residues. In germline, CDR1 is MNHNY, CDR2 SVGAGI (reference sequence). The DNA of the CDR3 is TGTGCCAGCTCTCCAAGGGGCCCCTATAATTCACCCCTCCACTTT. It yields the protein CASSPRGPYNSPLHF.

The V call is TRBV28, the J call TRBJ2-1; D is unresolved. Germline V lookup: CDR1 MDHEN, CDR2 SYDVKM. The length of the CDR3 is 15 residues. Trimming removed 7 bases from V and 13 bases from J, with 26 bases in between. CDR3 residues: CASKFPGSSYSEQFF. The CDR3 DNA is TGTGCCAGCAAATTTCCAGGAAGCTCCTACAGTGAACAGTTCTTC. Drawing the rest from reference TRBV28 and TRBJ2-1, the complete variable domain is DVKVTQSSRYLVKRTGEKVFLECVQDMDHENMFWYRQDPGLGLRLIYFSYDVKMKEKGDIPEGYSVSREKKERFSLILESASTNQTSMYLCASKFPGSSYSEQFFGPGTRLTVL.

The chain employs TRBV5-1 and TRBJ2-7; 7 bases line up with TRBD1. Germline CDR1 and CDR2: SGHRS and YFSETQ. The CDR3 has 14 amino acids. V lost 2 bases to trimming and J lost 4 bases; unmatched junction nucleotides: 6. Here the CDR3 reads CASSLSQGSYEQYF. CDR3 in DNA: TGCGCCAGCAGCTTATCACAGGGGTCGTACGAGCAGTACTTC.

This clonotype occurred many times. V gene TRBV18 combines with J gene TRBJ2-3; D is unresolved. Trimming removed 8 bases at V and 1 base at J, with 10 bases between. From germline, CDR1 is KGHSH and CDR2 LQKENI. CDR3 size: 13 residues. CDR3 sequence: CASSPLGTDTQYF. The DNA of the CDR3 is TGTGCCAGCAGTCCTTTGGGCACAGATACGCAGTATTTT.